What follows are 7 T cell receptor beta chains derived from one specimen sequenced in a study of T cell repertoires in cytomegalovirus infection. From the reads, TCRdb called clonotypes with MiXCR, one entry per CDR3 protein. This sample has about 920,000 distinct CDR3 sequences, with 30% to 40% found just once. These receptors have no known antigen. The specimen comprised cultured CD8+ T cells from PBMCs, sampled from culture after CMV antigen stimulation. Receptor source: a human donor in good health (CMV status not recorded). Some clones in this sample may be carry-over from other donors' samples.

A note on this clonotype: Since no conserved phenylalanine or tryptophan closes the CDR3, a read error is the likely cause. This chain joins TRBV27 and TRBJ2-3; 9 bases fit TRBD2. The CDR3 runs to 15 residues. Germline V lookup: CDR1 MNHEY, CDR2 SMNVEV (reference sequence). The trim removed 9 bases at V and 4 bases at J, leaving 11 bases unmatched. In nucleotides, the CDR3 is TGTGCCAGTTCTAGGGGGCAGCGGGGGGCAGATACGCAGTATATT. Encoded protein: CASSRGQRGADTQYI.

The CDR3 DNA sequence: TGTGCCAGCAGCAAAACCACGAGCTCCTACAATGAGCAGTTCTTC. Translated, it gives CASSKTTSSYNEQFF. The chain couples TRBV12-3 or TRBV12-4 to TRBJ2-1; D is unresolved. The V gene lost 6 bases and the J gene lost 0 bases, with 12 bases spanning the gap. The length of the CDR3 is 15 residues.

The rearrangement uses TRBV27 and TRBJ2-2, with 8 bases matching TRBD1. Germline CDR1 and CDR2: MNHEY and SMNVEV (reference sequence). The CDR3 is made up of 15 amino acids. J was trimmed by 6 bases and V by 8 bases; bases with no gene match: 11. This CDR3 reads CASWTGRIEAGELFF. For the CDR3, the DNA is TGTGCCAGCTGGACAGGGAGGATTGAGGCCGGGGAGCTGTTTTTT.

The chain combines TRBV7-9 with TRBJ1-2; 7 nucleotides align to TRBD1. CDR3 length: 15 residues. V lost 7 bases to trimming and J lost 2 bases; unmatched junction nucleotides: 10. Looked up from germline, CDR1 is SEHNR and CDR2 is FQNEAQ (reference sequence). CDR3 amino acids: CASTLGQPQNYGYTF. CDR3 sequence (DNA): TGTGCCAGCACCCTGGGACAGCCTCAAAACTATGGCTACACCTTC.

The sample holds one count of this clonotype. The chain recombines TRBV6-2 or TRBV6-3 with TRBJ2-1; perhaps TRBD1 as D (7 bases). The CDR3 extends over 15 amino acids. The germline V gene has CDR1 MNHEY and CDR2 SVGEGT. Trimming removed 2 bases at V and 6 bases at J, with 14 bases between. CDR3 DNA: TGTGCCAGCAGTTACGGGCAGGGGGGCGTCAATGAGCAGTTCTTC. Residues: CASSYGQGGVNEQFF.

The chain has TRBV2 and TRBJ2-1; TRBD2 aligns across 11 bases. This CDR3 has 15 residues. Germline loops: CDR1 SNHLY, CDR2 FYNNEI. With V trimmed by 5 bases and J by 4 bases, 4 bases remained unmatched. CDR3 sequence reads: CASSNSGGEYNEQFF. The CDR3 region has the DNA TGTGCCAGCAGTAATAGCGGGGGGGAATACAATGAGCAGTTCTTC.

The V and J genes are TRBV7-6 and TRBJ1-2, with TRBD1 matching over 8 bases. The CDR3 loop spans 16 amino acids. In germline, CDR1 is SGHVS, CDR2 FNYEAQ. Trimming at V came to 1 base and at J to 6 bases, leaving 10 bases not matched to a gene. CDR3 residues: CASSLGGQAILHGYTF. The CDR3 DNA sequence: TGTGCCAGCAGCTTAGGGGGACAGGCCATACTCCATGGCTACACCTTC.